This T cell receptor beta chain was recovered during a study of cytomegalovirus exposure and HLA in healthy donors. The V end was cut by 7 bases, the J end by 7 bases, with 8 bases between. This CDR3 region has 11 residues. Germline V gene sequence: CDR1 MNHEY, CDR2 SVGAGI. TCRdb keeps only in-frame clones here, not all; method: immunoSEQ multiplex PCR. The sample lists 200,000 to 250,000 clones, just over 90% occurring once. The chain has TRBV6-5 and TRBJ2-1, with D unclear. The sequenced material came from PBMCs. This TCR was sampled from a woman younger than 30 in good health and CMV-seronegative. DNA for the CDR3: TGTGCCAGCAAGACAAGGAATGAGCAGTTCTTC. This codes for CASKTRNEQFF.